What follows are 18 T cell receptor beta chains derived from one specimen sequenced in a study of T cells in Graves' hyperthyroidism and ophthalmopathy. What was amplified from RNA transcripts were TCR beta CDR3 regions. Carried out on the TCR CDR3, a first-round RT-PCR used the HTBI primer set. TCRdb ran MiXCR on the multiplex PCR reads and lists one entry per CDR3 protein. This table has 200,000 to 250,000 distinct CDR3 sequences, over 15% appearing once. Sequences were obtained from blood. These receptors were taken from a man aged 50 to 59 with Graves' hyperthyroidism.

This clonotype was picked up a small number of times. CDR3 region: CASSKGQLRGVNTEAFF. CDR3 nucleotide sequence: TGCGCCAGCAGCAAGGGACAGTTAAGAGGGGTAAACACTGAAGCTTTCTTT. This rearrangement joins TRBV5-1 to TRBJ1-1; 7 bases map to TRBD1. Germline V CDR1 and CDR2: SGHRS, YFSETQ. This CDR3 spans 17 amino acids. V dropped 4 bases and J dropped 2; count of bases not matched to a gene: 14.

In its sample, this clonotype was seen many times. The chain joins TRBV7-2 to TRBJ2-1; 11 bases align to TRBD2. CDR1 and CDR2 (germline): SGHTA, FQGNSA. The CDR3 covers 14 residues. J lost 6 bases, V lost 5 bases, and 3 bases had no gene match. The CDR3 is CASSKTSGANEQFF. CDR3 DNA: TGTGCCAGCAGCAAGACTAGCGGGGCCAATGAGCAGTTCTTC.

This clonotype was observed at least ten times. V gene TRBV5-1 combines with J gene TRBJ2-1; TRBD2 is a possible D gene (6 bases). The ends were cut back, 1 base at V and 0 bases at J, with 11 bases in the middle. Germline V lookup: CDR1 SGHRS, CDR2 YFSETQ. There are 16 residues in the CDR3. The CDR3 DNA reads TGCGCCAGCAGCTTGTATACCGGGGGCTCCTACAATGAGCAGTTCTTC. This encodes CASSLYTGGSYNEQFF.

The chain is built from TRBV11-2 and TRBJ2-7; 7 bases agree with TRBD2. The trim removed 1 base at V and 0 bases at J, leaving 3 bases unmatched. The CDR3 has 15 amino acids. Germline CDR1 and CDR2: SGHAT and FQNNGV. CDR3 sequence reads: CASSLVSGTSYEQYF. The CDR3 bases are TGTGCCAGCAGCTTAGTGAGCGGGACCTCCTACGAGCAGTACTTC.

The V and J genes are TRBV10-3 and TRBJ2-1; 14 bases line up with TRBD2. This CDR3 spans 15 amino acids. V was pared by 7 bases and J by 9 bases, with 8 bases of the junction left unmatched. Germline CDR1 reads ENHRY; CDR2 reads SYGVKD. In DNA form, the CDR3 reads TGTGCCATCAACCTGGGACTAGCGGGAGTAGGTGAGCAGTTCTTC. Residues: CAINLGLAGVGEQFF.

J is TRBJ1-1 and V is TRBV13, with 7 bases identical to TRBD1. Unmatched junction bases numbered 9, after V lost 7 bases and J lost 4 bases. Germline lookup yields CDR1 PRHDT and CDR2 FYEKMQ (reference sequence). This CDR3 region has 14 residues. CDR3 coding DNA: TGTGCCAGCACCTCCCTGGCAGGGGGCACTGAAGCTTTCTTT. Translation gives CASTSLAGGTEAFF.

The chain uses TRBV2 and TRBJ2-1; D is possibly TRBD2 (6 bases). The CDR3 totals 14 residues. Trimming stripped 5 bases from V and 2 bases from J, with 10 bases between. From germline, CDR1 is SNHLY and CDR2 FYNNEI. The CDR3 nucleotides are TGTGCCAGCAGTTTAGCGGTTACCTACAATGAGCAGTTCTTC. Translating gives CASSLAVTYNEQFF.

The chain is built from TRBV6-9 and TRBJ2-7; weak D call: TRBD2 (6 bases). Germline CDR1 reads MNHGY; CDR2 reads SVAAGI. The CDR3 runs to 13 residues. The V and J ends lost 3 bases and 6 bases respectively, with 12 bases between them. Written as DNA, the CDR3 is TGTGCCAGCAGTTACACGACTAGGACCGAGCAGTACTTC. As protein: CASSYTTRTEQYF.

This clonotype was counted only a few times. The CDR3 DNA follows: TGTGCCAGCAGGAAGACAGGGGCCACAGATACGCAGTATTTT. It encodes CASRKTGATDTQYF. The J gene is TRBJ2-3, the V gene TRBV6-1; TRBD1 agrees at 8 bases. Per the germline V gene, CDR1 is MNHNS and CDR2 is SASEGT. The CDR3 runs 14 residues. V trimming: 6 bases; J trimming: 2 bases; junction bases outside the gene matches: 4.

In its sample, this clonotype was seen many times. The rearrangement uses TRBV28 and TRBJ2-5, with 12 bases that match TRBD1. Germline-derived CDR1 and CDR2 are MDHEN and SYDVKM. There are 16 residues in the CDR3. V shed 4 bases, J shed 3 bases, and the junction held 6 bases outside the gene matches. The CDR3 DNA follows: TGTGCCAGCAGTTCAGCCGGGACAGGGGGCGAAGAGACCCAGTACTTC. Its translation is CASSSAGTGGEETQYF.

The CDR3 DNA follows: TGTGCCAGCAGCTTAGTTTTGGGGAACACTGAAGCTTTCTTT. Translated, it gives CASSLVLGNTEAFF. The chain is built from TRBV7-9 and TRBJ1-1, with D hard to call. The germline V gene has CDR1 SEHNR and CDR2 FQNEAQ (reference sequence). Trimming pared 1 base from V and 1 base from J, leaving 7 bases between. The CDR3 is 14 amino acids.

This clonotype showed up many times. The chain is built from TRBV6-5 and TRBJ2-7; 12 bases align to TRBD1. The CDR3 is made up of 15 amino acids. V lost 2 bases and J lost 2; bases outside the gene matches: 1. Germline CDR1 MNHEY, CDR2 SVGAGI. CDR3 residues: CASSYGTGGTYEQYF. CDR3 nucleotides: TGTGCCAGCAGTTACGGGACAGGGGGCACCTACGAGCAGTACTTC.

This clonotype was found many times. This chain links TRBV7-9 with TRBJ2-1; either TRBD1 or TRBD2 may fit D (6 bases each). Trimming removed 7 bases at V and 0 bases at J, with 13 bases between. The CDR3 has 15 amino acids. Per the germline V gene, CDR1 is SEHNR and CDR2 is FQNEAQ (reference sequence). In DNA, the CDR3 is TGTGCCAGCAAAGGGGGGTACGGCTCCTACAATGAGCAGTTCTTC. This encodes CASKGGYGSYNEQFF. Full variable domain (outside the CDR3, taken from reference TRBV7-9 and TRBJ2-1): DTGVSQNPRHKITKRGQNVTFRCDPISEHNRLYWYRQTLGQGPEFLTYFQNEAQLEKSRLLSDRFSAERPKGSFSTLEIQRTEQGDSAMYLCASKGGYGSYNEQFFGPGTRLTVL.

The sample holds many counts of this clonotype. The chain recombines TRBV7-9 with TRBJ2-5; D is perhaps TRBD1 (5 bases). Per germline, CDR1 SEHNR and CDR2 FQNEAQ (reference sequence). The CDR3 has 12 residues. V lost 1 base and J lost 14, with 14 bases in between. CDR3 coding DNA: TGTGCCAGCAGCTTAGGTTCGGCAGGGTTATACTTC. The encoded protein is CASSLGSAGLYF.

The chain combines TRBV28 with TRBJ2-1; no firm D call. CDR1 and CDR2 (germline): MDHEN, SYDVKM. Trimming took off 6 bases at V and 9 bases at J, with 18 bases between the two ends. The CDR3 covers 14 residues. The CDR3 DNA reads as TGTGCCAGCAGACCCAGGAGACCTCTGAGTGAGCAGTTCTTC. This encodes CASRPRRPLSEQFF.

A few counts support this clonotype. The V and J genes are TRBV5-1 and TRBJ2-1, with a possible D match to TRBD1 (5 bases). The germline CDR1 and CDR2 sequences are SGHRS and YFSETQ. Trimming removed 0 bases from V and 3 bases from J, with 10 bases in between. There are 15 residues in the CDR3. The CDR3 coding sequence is TGCGCCAGCAGCTTGGGCCAGGGAATCTACAATGAGCAGTTCTTC. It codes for CASSLGQGIYNEQFF.

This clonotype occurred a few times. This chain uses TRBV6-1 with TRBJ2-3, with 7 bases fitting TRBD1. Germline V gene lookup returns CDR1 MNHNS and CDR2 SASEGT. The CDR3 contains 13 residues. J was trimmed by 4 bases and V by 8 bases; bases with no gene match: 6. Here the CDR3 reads CASALTGADTQYF. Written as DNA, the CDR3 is TGTGCCAGCGCCCTTACAGGGGCAGATACGCAGTATTTT.

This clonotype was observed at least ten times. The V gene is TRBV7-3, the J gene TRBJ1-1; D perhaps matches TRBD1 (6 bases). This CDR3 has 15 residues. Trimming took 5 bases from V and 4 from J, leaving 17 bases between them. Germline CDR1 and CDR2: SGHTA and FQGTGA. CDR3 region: CASSPHPGGLTEAFF. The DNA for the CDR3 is TGTGCCAGCAGCCCGCACCCTGGGGGGCTCACTGAAGCTTTCTTT. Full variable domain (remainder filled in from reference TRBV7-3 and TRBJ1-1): GAGVSQTPSNKVTEKGKYVELRCDPISGHTALYWYRQSLGQGPEFLIYFQGTGAADDSGLPNDRFFAVRPEGSVSTLKIQRTERGDSAVYLCASSPHPGGLTEAFFGQGTRLTVV.